Listed here is a single TCR beta chain. Using a J-beta primer mix together with a sample-barcoded 5' primer, a second PCR was run for roughly 7 to 12 cycles. A single record per CDR3 protein comes from TCRdb applying MiXCR to the 5' RACE reads. The sample carries some 1,500,000 distinct CDR3 sequences, approximately 39% recorded once. The data derive from a study of blood T cells in healthy people across ages. The CDR3 sequence is 15 residues long. Germline CDR1 SGHDT, CDR2 YYEEEE. V lost 3 bases to trimming and J lost 2 bases, with 12 bases between them. The chain is built from TRBV5-6 and TRBJ1-5, with a possible D match to TRBD1 (5 bases). The receptor was derived from a woman younger than 30 in good health. Sequencing was carried out using blood. The chain's CDR3 is CASSSNGRGNQPQHF. CDR3 DNA sequence: TGTGCCAGCAGCTCCAACGGCAGGGGCAATCAGCCCCAGCATTTT. The full variable domain, its missing parts supplied by reference TRBV5-6 and TRBJ1-5, is DAGVTQSPTHLIKTRGQQVTLRCSPKSGHDTVSWYQQALGQGPQFIFQYYEEEERQRGNFPDRFSGHQFPNYSSELNVNALLLGDSALYLCASSSNGRGNQPQHFGDGTRLSIL.